The sequence of this TCR beta chain was determined in a study of blood T cell repertoires in COVID-19 (dated by TCRdb to the early 2020s). For the study in its entirety: Collaborator samples came from the United States, Italy and Spain and covered acute and convalescent phases of COVID-19. The repertoires were released in a freely available public database meant as a resource for research on the immune response to SARS-CoV-2. The dataset comprised deeply sampled blood TCRbeta repertoires from subjects exposed to, actively infected with, or recovered from COVID-19. The material from the prospective study consisted of cDNA or gDNA derived from T cells, B-cell-depleted T cells, or PBMCs. A de-identified subject ID, COVID-19 status, age in years and sex were almost always included in the sample metadata. Samples came from the ongoing ImmuneRACE study (first 160 participants) plus 1,254 subjects from 6 global collaborators. Where available, HLA class I and class II types were taken from metadata supplied by the sample provider and were not determined by assay-based typing. Results the study describes overall, beyond this receptor: Clinical and demographic metadata were provided uncurated, with the amount varying by source and participant.

Collaborating institutions collected whole blood in K2EDTA tubes following their own protocols. Collaborator samples were shipped for TCRbeta analysis as frozen whole blood, isolated PBMCs, or DNA extracted from either sample type. TCRbeta CDR3 regions were amplified from genomic DNA by means of the immunoSEQ Assay, a bias-controlled multiplex PCR. As for how the authors treated the data: Within the assay, amplification of reference gene primers was used to estimate how many nucleated cells each sample contained. To quantify the absolute abundance of each unique TCRbeta CDR3 rearrangement, sequence reads were collapsed and filtered. For each sample, productive Simpson clonality was calculated by taking the square root of Simpson's diversity index across productive rearrangements. This immuneACCESS table, as held by TCRdb, lists in-frame sequences with V and J called but not all clones. Of the missing ones, under half trace to an unresolved V gene in checked studies; the others have no known cause. Clonal size and the V and J genes are those of that table, whereas D and trimming came from the DNA. In this sample the table shows about 200,000 clones, approximately 82% of which occur a single time. Clones ranked in the top ten supply 6% to 8% of the sample.

About this clone itself: Its antigen is unknown. Per-nucleotide qualities are absent, and no much larger clonotype sits a single base away.

CDR1 and CDR2 are drawn from the germline V gene: MDHEN, SYDVKM. Between the V and J ends, shortened by 4 bases and 10 bases respectively, the junction contains 13 bases. Including cysteine and phenylalanine, the CDR3 has 12 amino acids. Just CDR3 DNA is preserved here, 36 bases in frame from base 1. The V and J segments used are TRBV28 and TRBJ1-1; the D gene remains uncertain. The material sequenced was peripheral blood. The TCR comes from a human donor with acute or convalescent COVID-19. The donor label of this sample is uncertain. The CDR3 region has the sequence CASSSSTRGAFF. The DNA sequence follows: TGTGCCAGCAGTTCATCCACACGGGGAGCTTTCTTT.